The text below deals with one T cell receptor (beta chain). This entry belongs to a study of blood T cell repertoires in COVID-19. The overall study: The origin of the acute and convalescent COVID-19 samples was the United States, Italy and Spain. Sample material is recorded as cDNA or gDNA derived from T cells, B-cell-depleted T cells, or PBMCs.

Recruited during active infection, patients (from Seattle) were subsequently followed longitudinally. The repertoire was sequenced with immunoSEQ multiplex PCR; TCRdb's copy has only in-frame clones and lacks some. This sample yields 60,000 to 85,000 clones, of which nearly 90% are seen a single time; about 3.5% belongs to the top ten. V lost 7 bases and J lost 2, with 9 bases in between. Germline CDR1 is SQVTM and CDR2 is ANQGSEA. The CDR3 length is 11 residues. The chain combines TRBV29-1 with TRBJ2-7; perhaps TRBD1 as D (6 bases). The material sequenced was peripheral blood. The sequence came from a woman aged 50 to 60 with COVID-19, enrolled during active disease. The CDR3 nucleotides read TGCAGCGGGGGACAAGCCTACGAGCAGTACTTC. This codes for CSGGQAYEQYF.